This T cell receptor (beta chain) is from a study of cytomegalovirus exposure and HLA in healthy donors. Study overall: A preliminary data release comprised 80 million to 95 million unique TCRs obtained from HLA-typed donors.

The study ran its PCR with 60 Vbeta and 13 Jbeta primers. This table comes from immunoSEQ multiplex PCR, and its TCRdb copy is limited to in-frame clones, with some not included. Of approximately 100,000 clones in the sample, roughly 76% were seen once. Regarding this clone: As yet, its antigen is unknown.

Study-level points and caveats: One variant, a missense change in DCLRE1C, was linked in a later analysis to TCR beta V- and J-gene trimming.

The source of this sequence is a woman aged 45 to 65 in good health and CMV-seropositive. Sequencing was carried out using PBMCs.

Written as DNA, the CDR3 is TGTGCCAGCAGCTCACAGGGGGCGCCGGCTAATGAAAAACTGTTTTTT. This codes for CASSSQGAPANEKLFF. The chain couples TRBV5-4 to TRBJ1-4; 9 bases align to TRBD1. Trimming at V came to 3 bases and at J to 3 bases, leaving 6 bases not matched to a gene. The CDR3 runs 16 residues. Germline-derived CDR1 and CDR2 are SGHNT and YYREEE (reference sequence). Full variable domain (rest looked up from reference TRBV5-4 and TRBJ1-4): ETGVTQSPTHLIKTRGQQVTLRCSSQSGHNTVSWYQQALGQGPQFIFQYYREEENGRGNFPPRFSGLQFPNYSSELNVNALELDDSALYLCASSSQGAPANEKLFFGSGTQLSVL.